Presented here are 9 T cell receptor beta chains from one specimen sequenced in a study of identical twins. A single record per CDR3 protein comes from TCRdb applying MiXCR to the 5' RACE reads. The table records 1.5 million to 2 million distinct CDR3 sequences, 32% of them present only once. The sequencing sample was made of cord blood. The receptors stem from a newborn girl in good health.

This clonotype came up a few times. CDR3 sequence reads: CASSPPGLGGTDTQYF. CDR3 nucleotides: TGTGCCAGCTCACCACCTGGATTGGGAGGGACAGATACGCAGTATTTT. The chain employs TRBV18 and TRBJ2-3, with 7 nucleotides matching TRBD2. Germline CDR1 and CDR2: KGHSH and LQKENI. Trimming removed 0 bases from V and 3 bases from J; junction bases left unmatched: 6. This CDR3 region has 16 residues.

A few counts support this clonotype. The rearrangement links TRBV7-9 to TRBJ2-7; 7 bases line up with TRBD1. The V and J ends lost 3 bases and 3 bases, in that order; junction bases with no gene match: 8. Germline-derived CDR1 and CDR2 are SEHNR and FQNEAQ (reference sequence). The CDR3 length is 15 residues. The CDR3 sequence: CASSFPGTALYEQYF. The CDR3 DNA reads TGTGCCAGCAGCTTCCCCGGGACAGCCCTCTACGAGCAGTACTTC.

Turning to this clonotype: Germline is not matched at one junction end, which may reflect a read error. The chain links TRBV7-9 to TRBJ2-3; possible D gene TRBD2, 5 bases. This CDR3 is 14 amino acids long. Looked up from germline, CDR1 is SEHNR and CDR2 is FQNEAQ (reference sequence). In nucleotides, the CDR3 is TGTGCCAGCGGCTTAGCGCGGGGCACAGATACGCAGTATTTT. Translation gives CASGLARGTDTQYF.

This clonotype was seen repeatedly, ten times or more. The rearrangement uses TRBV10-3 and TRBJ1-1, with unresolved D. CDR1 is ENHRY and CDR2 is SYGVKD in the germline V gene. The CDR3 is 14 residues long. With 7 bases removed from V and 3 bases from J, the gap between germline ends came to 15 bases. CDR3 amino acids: CAINEERSDTEAFF. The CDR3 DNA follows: TGTGCCATCAACGAGGAGAGATCCGACACTGAAGCTTTCTTT.

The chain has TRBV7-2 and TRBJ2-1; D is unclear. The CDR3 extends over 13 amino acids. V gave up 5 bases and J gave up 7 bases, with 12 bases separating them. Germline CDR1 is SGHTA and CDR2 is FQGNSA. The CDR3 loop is CASSRSRDNEQFF. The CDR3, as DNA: TGTGCCAGCAGCCGATCTAGGGATAATGAGCAGTTCTTC.

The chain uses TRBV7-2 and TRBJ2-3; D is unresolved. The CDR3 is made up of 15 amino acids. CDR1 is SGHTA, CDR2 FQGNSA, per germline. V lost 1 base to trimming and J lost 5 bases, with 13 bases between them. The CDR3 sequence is CASSLGSRPGDTQYF. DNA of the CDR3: TGTGCCAGCAGCTTAGGGTCGCGCCCAGGAGATACGCAGTATTTT.

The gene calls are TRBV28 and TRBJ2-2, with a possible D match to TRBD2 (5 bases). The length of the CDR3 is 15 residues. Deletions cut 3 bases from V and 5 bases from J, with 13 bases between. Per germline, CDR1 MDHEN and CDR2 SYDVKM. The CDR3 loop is CASSLRVILTGELFF. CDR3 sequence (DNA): TGTGCCAGCAGTTTGAGGGTCATCCTAACCGGGGAGCTGTTTTTT.

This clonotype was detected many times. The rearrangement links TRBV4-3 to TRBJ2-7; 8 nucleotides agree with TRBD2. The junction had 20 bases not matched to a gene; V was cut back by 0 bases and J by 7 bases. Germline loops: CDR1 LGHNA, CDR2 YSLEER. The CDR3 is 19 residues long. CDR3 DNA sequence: TGCGCCAGCAGCCAAGATTGGGGAAGCGGGAGCCTGTTCTACAATGAGCAGTACTTC. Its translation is CASSQDWGSGSLFYNEQYF.

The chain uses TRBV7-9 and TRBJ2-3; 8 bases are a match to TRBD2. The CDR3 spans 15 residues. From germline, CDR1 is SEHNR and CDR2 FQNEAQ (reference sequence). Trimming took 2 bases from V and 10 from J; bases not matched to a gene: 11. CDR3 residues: CASSLIGVSGSAQYF. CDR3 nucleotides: TGTGCCAGCAGCTTAATAGGGGTCAGCGGGAGTGCGCAGTATTTT.